The subject of this entry is one T cell receptor beta chain. The antigen is not known. V was clipped by 6 bases and J by 3 bases, with 12 bases between them. The length of the CDR3 is 13 residues. Germline loops: CDR1 MNHEY, CDR2 SMNVEV (reference sequence). Template switching (which added a universal primer site) was used, and cDNA carried unique molecular identifiers. Each CDR3 protein gets one entry after TCRdb re-called the 5' RACE reads with MiXCR. The sample has roughly 1,500,000 distinct CDR3 sequences, roughly a third seen once. This sample was taken from a study of identical twins. Study-level findings and limits: The models gave estimates that fell short of the out-of-frame TCR alpha sharing seen in monozygotic twins. Out-of-frame alpha sequences shared by twins showed excess low generation probability.

The TCR comes from a newborn girl in good health. The chain combines TRBV27 with TRBJ2-7, with D unclear. The sequenced material came from cord blood. The CDR3 DNA sequence: TGTGCCAGCAGCCGATTATGGGACTACGAGCAGTACTTC. Its protein is CASSRLWDYEQYF.